Below are 2 T cell receptor beta chains sequenced from a single sample in a study of blood T cell repertoires in COVID-19. The table came from immunoSEQ multiplex PCR; TCRdb's copy has only in-frame clones and leaves some out. The table records hundreds of thousands of clones, 80% to 90% of them present only once. The specimen was peripheral blood. These receptors were taken from a woman in her fifties or sixties with acute or convalescent COVID-19.

The J gene is TRBJ1-4, the V gene TRBV6-5; D might be TRBD1 (6 bases). Germline V gives CDR1 MNHEY, CDR2 SVGAGI. Trimming took 6 bases from V and 4 from J, leaving 9 bases between them. The CDR3 contains 13 residues. As DNA, the CDR3 is TGTGCCAGCAGCATAGGGGGTAATGAAAAACTGTTTTTT. This codes for CASSIGGNEKLFF.

The chain recombines TRBV7-6 with TRBJ2-3, with D perhaps TRBD1 (5 bases). The V and J ends lost 1 base and 1 base respectively, with 9 bases between them. Germline V gene data show CDR1 as SGHVS and CDR2 as FNYEAQ. This CDR3 has 15 residues. Here the CDR3 DNA reads TGTGCCAGCAGCTTAGAAGGACACCGCACAGATACGCAGTATTTT. The encoded protein is CASSLEGHRTDTQYF.